Presented here are 2 T cell receptor beta chains from one specimen sequenced in a study of technical replicates of blood from several donors. TCRdb's copy holds only in-frame clones and misses some; the assay was immunoSEQ multiplex PCR. This table holds 80,000 or so clones, 96% found once. The sequencing input was T cells isolated from PBMCs. The source of these receptors is a human donor in good health.

The chain has TRBV29-1 and TRBJ2-5; 10 bases are a match to TRBD1. CDR3 length: 15 amino acids. Per the germline V gene, CDR1 is SQVTM and CDR2 is ANQGSEA. J gave up 3 bases and V 6 bases, and 10 bases lay outside the gene matches. CDR3 DNA: TGCAGCGTACTTGCGGGACAGGGGTCCGAAGAGACCCAGTACTTC. Its protein product is CSVLAGQGSEETQYF.

The chain links TRBV5-1 to TRBJ2-7, with TRBD2 matching 9 bases. There are 17 residues in the CDR3. V shed 0 bases, J shed 1 base, and the junction held 8 bases outside the gene matches. CDR1 SGHRS and CDR2 YFSETQ come from the germline V gene. This CDR3 reads CASSLAVAGEASYEQYF. DNA for the CDR3: TGCGCCAGCAGCTTGGCAGTAGCGGGAGAGGCGTCCTACGAGCAGTACTTC.